A selection of T cell receptor beta chains follows, all from one sample in a study of blood T cell repertoires in COVID-19. The repertoire was sequenced with immunoSEQ multiplex PCR; TCRdb's copy has only in-frame clones and lacks some. The sample carries about 160,000 clones, approximately 84% recorded once. Sample: peripheral blood. The receptors were sampled from a woman aged 55-69 years with COVID-19, enrolled during active disease. Both conserved end residues are part of each CDR3. The D gene is left open where the match is weak. Clone size, where shown, is once, few, many, or a class for clones that have expanded.

>TRBJ2-2|TRBV5-1|-|-
TGCGCCAGCAGCCGGGTAGCGAGTAACACCGGGGAGCTGTTTTTT
CASSRVASNTGELFF
>TRBJ1-3|TRBV7-2|-|-
TGTGCCAGCAGCTTTGACAGAGCTGGAAACACCATATATTTT
CASSFDRAGNTIYF
>TRBJ1-1|TRBV11-2|-|once
TGTGCCAGCAGCTTAAGTCAGGGAAACACTGAAGCTTTCTTT
CASSLSQGNTEAFF
>TRBJ1-2|TRBV2|-|-
TGTGCCAGCAGTGACAGCCGGGGTCGATATGGCTACACCTTC
CASSDSRGRYGYTF
>TRBJ2-2|TRBV28|-|-
TGTGCCAGCAGGTTGAGCACCGGGGAGCTGTTTTTT
CASRLSTGELFF
>TRBJ2-6|TRBV4-2|-|-
TGTGCCAGCACCTCGTCTGAGGGAGCGACTGGGGCCAACGTCCTGACTTTC
CASTSSEGATGANVLTF
>TRBJ1-6|TRBV9|-|-
TGTGCCAGCAGCGTCCAAGGGGCCGATTCACCCCTCCACTTT
CASSVQGADSPLHF
>TRBJ1-1|TRBV5-1|TRBD1|-
TGCGCCAGCAGCTTAGGGACAGGGGTGGACACTGAAGCTTTCTTT
CASSLGTGVDTEAFF
>TRBJ1-2|TRBV18|-|once
TGTGCCAGCTCAGCAGACAGGTCTAACTATGGCTACACCTTC
CASSADRSNYGYTF
>TRBJ2-1|TRBV7-9|TRBD2|-
TGTGCCGGGCTAACAAGTAGCGGGAGATACAATGAGCAGTTCTTC
CAGLTSSGRYNEQFF
>TRBJ1-2|TRBV6-4|-|-
TGTGCCAGCAGTGAGGTGGGAGGAGATGGCTACACCTTC
CASSEVGGDGYTF
>TRBJ1-4|TRBV7-2|-|-
TGTGCCAGCAGCGCAACAGCCATTAATGAAAAACTGTTTTTT
CASSATAINEKLFF
>TRBJ1-2|TRBV24-1|-|-
TGTGCCACCTCCGACGACAGAGACTATGGCTACACCTTC
CATSDDRDYGYTF
>TRBJ1-1|TRBV2|-|-
TGTGCCAGCAGGAAGGACAGATCCTCGAACACTGAAGCTTTCTTT
CASRKDRSSNTEAFF
>TRBJ1-1|TRBV5-1|-|-
TGCGCCAGCAGCTCGACGGCTGGGAGCACTGAAGCTTTCTTT
CASSSTAGSTEAFF
>TRBJ1-4|TRBV30|TRBD1|few
TGTGCCTGGAGTTCCTCACAGGGGAATTTGGGAAAACTGTTTTTT
CAWSSSQGNLGKLFF
>TRBJ1-2|TRBV5-1|TRBD1|-
TGCGCCAGCAGCCTGGGGGGGACAGTTTATGGCTACACCTTC
CASSLGGTVYGYTF
>TRBJ2-3|TRBV27|-|-
TGTGCCAGCAGACGGAGGCAGCTTAGCACAGATACGCAGTATTTT
CASRRRQLSTDTQYF
>TRBJ1-1|TRBV11-2|-|-
TGTGCCAGCAGCCACGGGGGGGACACTGAAGCTTTCTTT
CASSHGGDTEAFF
>TRBJ1-1|TRBV7-3|-|-
TGTGCCAGCAGCTTAGGCGCAGGCCTCAAGAACACTGAAGCTTTCTTT
CASSLGAGLKNTEAFF
>TRBJ2-2|TRBV11-2|-|-
TGTGCCAGCAGTCTACGGCGGCGACAGCCAGCCACCGGGGAGCTGTTTTTT
CASSLRRRQPATGELFF
>TRBJ1-2|TRBV7-9|-|-
TGTGCCAGCAGCTTTCGGAACTATGGCTACACCTTC
CASSFRNYGYTF
>TRBJ2-7|TRBV12-3/TRBV12-4|-|-
TGTGCCAGCAGTTTCCCAGGCGAGGGCGAGCAGTACTTC
CASSFPGEGEQYF
>TRBJ1-1|TRBV5-1|TRBD1|-
TGCGCCAGCAGCCAACAGGGGGAATCTTTCTTT
CASSQQGESFF
>TRBJ1-6|TRBV7-2|-|once
TGTGCCAGCGGGACGGGGGCCTATAATTCACCCCTCCACTTT
CASGTGAYNSPLHF
>TRBJ1-6|TRBV6-5|-|-
TGTGCCAGCAGTTTTGGACAATTTAATTCACCCCTCCACTTT
CASSFGQFNSPLHF
>TRBJ1-2|TRBV10-2|-|-
TGCGCCAGCAGTGATCGGGGGAAAGCTAACTATGGCTACACCTTC
CASSDRGKANYGYTF
>TRBJ1-6|TRBV2|-|once
TGTGCCAGTAGGCCGCGGAGCTCCTATAATTCACCCCTCCACTTT
CASRPRSSYNSPLHF
>TRBJ2-2|TRBV2|TRBD2|-
TGTGCCAGCACCACTACTAGCGGGGGTAACACCGGGGAGCTGTTTTTT
CASTTTSGGNTGELFF
>TRBJ1-2|TRBV5-5|-|-
TGTGCCAGCAGCTCGGCGGCGGGGAATGGCTACACCTTC
CASSSAAGNGYTF
>TRBJ2-5|TRBV3-1/TRBV3-2|-|-
TGTGCCAGCACTTCGAGGGAGAAAGAGACCCAGTACTTC
CASTSREKETQYF
>TRBJ1-6|TRBV18|TRBD1|-
TGTGCCAGCTCACCAGGACAGGGAGTGATTTCACCCCTCCACTTT
CASSPGQGVISPLHF
>TRBJ2-3|TRBV19|TRBD2|-
TGTGCCACCACCCTCGGGACTAGCGCCACAGATACGCAGTATTTT
CATTLGTSATDTQYF
>TRBJ1-2|TRBV29-1|TRBD1|-
TGCAGCGTTGAAGTGCGGGACAGGGGGCGGGATGGCTACACCTTC
CSVEVRDRGRDGYTF
>TRBJ1-2|TRBV3-1/TRBV3-2|-|-
TGTGCCAGCAGCCAAGGTAGGGGAAACTATGGCTACACCTTC
CASSQGRGNYGYTF
>TRBJ2-2|TRBV19|TRBD1|-
TGTGCCAGTACACCCGGGACAGGGCGCGCCGGGGAGCTGTTTTTT
CASTPGTGRAGELFF
>TRBJ1-4|TRBV5-4|-|-
TGTGCCAGCAGTCCGGACAGAACCCATAATGAAAAACTGTTTTTT
CASSPDRTHNEKLFF
>TRBJ2-2|TRBV6-1|-|-
TGTGCCAGCAGTGAAGCGGCCCTAGCTGCCGCCGGGGAGCTGTTTTTT
CASSEAALAAAGELFF
>TRBJ1-6|TRBV5-1|TRBD1|-
TGCGCCAGCAGCCCGGGACAGCATAATTCACCCCTCCACTTT
CASSPGQHNSPLHF
>TRBJ2-3|TRBV4-2|TRBD1|once
TGTGCCAGCAGCCTACAACCGGGACAGGGAGAAGATACGCAGTATTTT
CASSLQPGQGEDTQYF
>TRBJ1-5|TRBV5-1|TRBD1|-
TGCGCCAGCAGCTCCGGGACAGGATGGAATCAGCCCCAGCATTTT
CASSSGTGWNQPQHF
>TRBJ1-2|TRBV7-8|TRBD1|-
TGTGCCAGCAGCCAGGACAGGGGGGGTGGCTACACCTTC
CASSQDRGGGYTF
>TRBJ2-3|TRBV7-9|TRBD2|-
TGTGCCAGCAGCCGTGGGGAGGCGGGAGTGCGCACAGATACGCAGTATTTT
CASSRGEAGVRTDTQYF
>TRBJ2-5|TRBV7-7|-|-
TGTGCTAGCAGCGCAGGGGAAAGGGAGACCCAGTACTTC
CASSAGERETQYF
>TRBJ2-4|TRBV5-4|-|many
TGTGCCAGCAGCTTGAGGGGAAACATTCAGTACTTC
CASSLRGNIQYF
>TRBJ2-3|TRBV7-2|TRBD2|-
TGTGCCAGCAGCAGGCGGGTCGCGGGGGGAGGGGATACGCAGTATTTT
CASSRRVAGGGDTQYF
>TRBJ1-2|TRBV30|-|few
TGTGCCTGGAGTGGGACAAACAACTATGGCTACACCTTC
CAWSGTNNYGYTF
>TRBJ1-2|TRBV28|-|-
TGTGCCAGCGGGGGGGACAACTATGGCTACACCTTC
CASGGDNYGYTF
>TRBJ2-5|TRBV18|-|-
TGTGCCAGCTCACCGGCTGCCCAGGCTGGCCAAGAGACCCAGTACTTC
CASSPAAQAGQETQYF
>TRBJ1-1|TRBV15|TRBD1|-
TGTGCCACCAGCGCGACAGGGGGCTCCACTGAAGCTTTCTTT
CATSATGGSTEAFF
>TRBJ2-1|TRBV7-7|-|-
TGTGCTAGCAGCCCCTTCCAGGGGAATGAGCAGTTCTTC
CASSPFQGNEQFF
>TRBJ2-6|TRBV30|TRBD1|-
TGTGCCTGGAGTATCCTAGGGACAGGGGGCGCTGGGGCCAACGTCCTGACTTTC
CAWSILGTGGAGANVLTF
>TRBJ1-2|TRBV5-1|TRBD1|few
TGCGCCAGCAGCTACGACAGGGTAGCGAATGGCTACACCTTC
CASSYDRVANGYTF
>TRBJ1-1|TRBV19|-|-
TGTGCCAGTAGGACCTACAGGGAGGGGTTTAAAGCTTTCTTT
CASRTYREGFKAFF